This T cell receptor beta chain was recovered during a study of cytomegalovirus exposure and HLA in healthy donors. A note on this clone: Its target is unknown.

The PCR made use of 60 Vbeta and 13 Jbeta primers. Per the study methods: Later work found about 80 million unique TCR beta chains, with 10 million to 14 million shared. Clones were sequenced by immunoSEQ multiplex PCR, and TCRdb holds only the in-frame ones, with some missing. V, J and clone size are those of that table, while D and trimming were read from the DNA. This sample yields 130,000 to 150,000 clones, of which around 85% are seen a single time; about 3.8% belongs to the top ten. V was shortened by 4 bases and J by 4 bases, with 12 bases between the two germline ends. Germline CDR1 is SGDLS and CDR2 is YYNGEE. This CDR3 comprises 14 residues. Study-level points and caveats: A missense DCLRE1C variant was associated with V- and J-gene trimming of TCR beta chains in a later analysis, and an independent cohort replicated the association.

Each of the donors was a healthy bone marrow donor. The sequence derives from a man aged 40-49 years in good health and CMV-seropositive. This sequence joins TRBV9 and TRBJ2-1; D is possibly TRBD2 (5 bases). The sample taken for sequencing was PBMCs. CDR3 amino acids: CASSPLGGYNEQFF. CDR3 sequence (DNA): TGTGCCAGCAGCCCTCTCGGAGGATACAATGAGCAGTTCTTC.